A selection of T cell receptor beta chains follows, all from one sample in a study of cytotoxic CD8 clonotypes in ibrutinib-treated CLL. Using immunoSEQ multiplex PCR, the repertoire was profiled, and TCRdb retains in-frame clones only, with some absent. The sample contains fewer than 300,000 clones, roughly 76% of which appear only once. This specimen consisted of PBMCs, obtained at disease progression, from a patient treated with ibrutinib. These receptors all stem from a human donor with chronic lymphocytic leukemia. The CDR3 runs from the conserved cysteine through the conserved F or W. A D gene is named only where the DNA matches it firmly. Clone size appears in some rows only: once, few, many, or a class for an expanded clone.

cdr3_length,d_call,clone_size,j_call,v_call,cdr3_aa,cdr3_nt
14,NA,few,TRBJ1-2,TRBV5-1,CASSLDQGSYGYTF,TGCGCCAGCAGCTTGGATCAGGGCAGCTATGGCTACACCTTC
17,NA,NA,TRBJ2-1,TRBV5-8,CASSLGAEIVRGPEQFF,TGTGCCAGCAGCTTGGGGGCCGAGATTGTGCGCGGACCGGAGCAGTTCTTC
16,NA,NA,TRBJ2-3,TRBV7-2,CASSFAAGSLTDTQYF,TGTGCCAGCAGCTTTGCGGCGGGAAGTCTGACAGATACGCAGTATTTT
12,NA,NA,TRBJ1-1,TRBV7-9,CASSQTTGEAFF,TGTGCCAGCAGCCAAACCACAGGGGAAGCTTTCTTT
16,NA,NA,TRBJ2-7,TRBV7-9,CASSLNFGGPAYEQYF,TGTGCCAGCAGCTTAAATTTCGGGGGGCCAGCGTACGAGCAGTACTTC
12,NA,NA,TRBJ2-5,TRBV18,CASSPPAETQYF,TGTGCCAGCTCACCACCGGCGGAGACCCAGTACTTC
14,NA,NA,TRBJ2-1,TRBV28,CASRQGSRGDEQFF,TGTGCCAGCAGACAAGGGTCCAGGGGCGATGAGCAGTTCTTC
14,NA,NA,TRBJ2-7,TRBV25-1,CASSEAGSTYEQYF,TGTGCCAGCAGTGAAGCCGGGAGCACCTACGAGCAGTACTTC
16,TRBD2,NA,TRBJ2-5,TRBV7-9,CASSPSGAGFQETQYF,TGTGCCAGCAGCCCGTCGGGAGCGGGATTTCAAGAGACCCAGTACTTC
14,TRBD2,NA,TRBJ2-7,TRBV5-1,CASSSTSATYEQYF,TGCGCCAGCAGCAGCACTAGCGCAACCTACGAGCAGTACTTC
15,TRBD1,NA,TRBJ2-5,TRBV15,CATSWDRGLGKTQYF,TGTGCCACCAGCTGGGACAGGGGGCTCGGAAAGACCCAGTACTTC
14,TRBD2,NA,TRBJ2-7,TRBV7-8,CASSLSGSSYEQYF,TGTGCCAGCAGCCTTAGCGGGAGCTCCTACGAGCAGTACTTC
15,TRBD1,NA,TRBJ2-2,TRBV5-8,CASSKGQGASGELFF,TGTGCCAGCAGCAAGGGACAGGGGGCAAGCGGGGAGCTGTTTTTT